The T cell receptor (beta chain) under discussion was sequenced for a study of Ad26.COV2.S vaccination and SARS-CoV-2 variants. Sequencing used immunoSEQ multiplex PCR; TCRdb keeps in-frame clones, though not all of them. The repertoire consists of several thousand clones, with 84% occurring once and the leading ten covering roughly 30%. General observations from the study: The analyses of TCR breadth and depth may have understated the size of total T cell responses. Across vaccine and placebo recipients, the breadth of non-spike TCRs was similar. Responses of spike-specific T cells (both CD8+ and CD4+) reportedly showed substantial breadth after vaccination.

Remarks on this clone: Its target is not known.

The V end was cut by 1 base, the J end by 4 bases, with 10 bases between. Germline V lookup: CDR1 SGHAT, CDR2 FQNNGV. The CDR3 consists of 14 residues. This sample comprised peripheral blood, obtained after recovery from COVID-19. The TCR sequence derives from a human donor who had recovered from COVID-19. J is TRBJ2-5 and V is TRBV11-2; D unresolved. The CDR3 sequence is CASSLGPSAETQYF. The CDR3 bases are TGTGCCAGCAGCTTAGGGCCCTCAGCAGAGACCCAGTACTTC.